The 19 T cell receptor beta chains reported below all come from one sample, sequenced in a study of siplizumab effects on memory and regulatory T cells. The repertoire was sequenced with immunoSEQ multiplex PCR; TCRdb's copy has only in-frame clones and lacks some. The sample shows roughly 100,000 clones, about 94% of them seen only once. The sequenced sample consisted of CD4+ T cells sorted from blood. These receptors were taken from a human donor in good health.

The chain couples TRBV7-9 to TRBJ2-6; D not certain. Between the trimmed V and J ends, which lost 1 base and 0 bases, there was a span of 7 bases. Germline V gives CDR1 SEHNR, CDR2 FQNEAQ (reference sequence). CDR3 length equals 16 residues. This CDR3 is CASSLDRSSGANVLTF. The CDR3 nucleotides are TGTGCCAGCAGCTTAGATAGGAGCTCTGGGGCCAACGTCCTGACTTTC.

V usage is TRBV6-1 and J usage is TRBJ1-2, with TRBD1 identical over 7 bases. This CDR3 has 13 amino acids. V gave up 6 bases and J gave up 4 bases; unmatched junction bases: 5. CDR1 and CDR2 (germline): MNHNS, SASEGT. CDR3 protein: CASRGDSIYGYTF. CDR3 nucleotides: TGTGCCAGCAGAGGGGACAGTATCTATGGCTACACCTTC.

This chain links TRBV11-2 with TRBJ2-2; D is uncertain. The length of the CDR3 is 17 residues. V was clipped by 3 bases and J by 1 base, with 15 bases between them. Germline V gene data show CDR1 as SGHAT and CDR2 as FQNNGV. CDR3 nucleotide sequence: TGTGCCAGCAGCTTCCTCAAGGCGGTAAAGAACACCGGGGAGCTGTTTTTT. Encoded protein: CASSFLKAVKNTGELFF.

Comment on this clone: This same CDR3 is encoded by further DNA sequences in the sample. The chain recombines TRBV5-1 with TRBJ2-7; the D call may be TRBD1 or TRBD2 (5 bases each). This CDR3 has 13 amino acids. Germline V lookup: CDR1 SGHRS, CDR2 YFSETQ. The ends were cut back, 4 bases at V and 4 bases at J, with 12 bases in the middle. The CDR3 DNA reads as TGCGCCAGCAGCCGAGGGGAGCCGTACGAGCAGTACTTC. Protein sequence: CASSRGEPYEQYF.

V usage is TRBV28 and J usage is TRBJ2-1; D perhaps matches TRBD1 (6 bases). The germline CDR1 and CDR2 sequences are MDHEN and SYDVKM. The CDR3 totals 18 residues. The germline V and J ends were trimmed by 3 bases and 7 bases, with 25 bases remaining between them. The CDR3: CASSLVTGVFKTLNEQFF. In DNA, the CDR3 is TGTGCCAGCAGTTTGGTGACAGGCGTTTTTAAAACCCTTAATGAGCAGTTCTTC.

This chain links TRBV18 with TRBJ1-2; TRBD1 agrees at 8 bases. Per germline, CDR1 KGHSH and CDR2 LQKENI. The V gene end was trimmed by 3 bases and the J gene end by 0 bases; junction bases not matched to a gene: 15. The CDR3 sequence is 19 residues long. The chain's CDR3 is CASSPTRTGSRNTNYGYTF. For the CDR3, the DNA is TGTGCCAGCTCACCTACCCGGACAGGGAGCAGAAATACTAACTATGGCTACACCTTC.

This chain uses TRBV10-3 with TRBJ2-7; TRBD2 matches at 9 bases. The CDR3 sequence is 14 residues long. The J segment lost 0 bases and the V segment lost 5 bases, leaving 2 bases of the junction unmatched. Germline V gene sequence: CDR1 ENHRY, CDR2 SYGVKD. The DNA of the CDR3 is TGTGCCATCAGTAGCGGGAGGAACTCCTACGAGCAGTACTTC. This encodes CAISSGRNSYEQYF.

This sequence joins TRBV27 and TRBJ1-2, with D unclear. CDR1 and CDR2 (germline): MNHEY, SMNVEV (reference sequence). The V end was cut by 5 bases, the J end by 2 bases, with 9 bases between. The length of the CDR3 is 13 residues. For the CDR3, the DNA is TGTGCCAGCAGTACCAGGACCAACTATGGCTACACCTTC. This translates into CASSTRTNYGYTF.

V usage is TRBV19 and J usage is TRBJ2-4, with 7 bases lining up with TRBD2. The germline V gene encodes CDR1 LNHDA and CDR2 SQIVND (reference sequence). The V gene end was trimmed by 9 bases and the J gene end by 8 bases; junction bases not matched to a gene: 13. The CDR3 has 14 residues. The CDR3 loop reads CASQRDSGGDIQYF. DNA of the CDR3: TGTGCCAGCCAGCGGGATTCAGGAGGGGACATTCAGTACTTC.

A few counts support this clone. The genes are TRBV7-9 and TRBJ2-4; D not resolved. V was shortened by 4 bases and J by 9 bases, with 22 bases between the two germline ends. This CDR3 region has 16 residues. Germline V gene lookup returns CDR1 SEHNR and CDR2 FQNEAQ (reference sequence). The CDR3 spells CASSSRVGTPLGIQYF. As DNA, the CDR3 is TGTGCCAGCAGCTCAAGGGTGGGAACCCCTTTGGGCATTCAGTACTTC. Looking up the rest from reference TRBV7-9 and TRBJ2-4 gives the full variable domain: DTGVSQNPRHKITKRGQNVTFRCDPISEHNRLYWYRQTLGQGPEFLTYFQNEAQLEKSRLLSDRFSAERPKGSFSTLEIQRTEQGDSAMYLCASSSRVGTPLGIQYFGAGTRLSVL.

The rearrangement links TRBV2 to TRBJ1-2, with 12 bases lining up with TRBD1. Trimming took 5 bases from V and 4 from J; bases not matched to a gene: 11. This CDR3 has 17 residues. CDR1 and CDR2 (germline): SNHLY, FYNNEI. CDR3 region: CASSRGTGGSLGYGYTF. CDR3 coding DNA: TGTGCCAGCAGTCGCGGGACAGGGGGCTCTCTTGGCTATGGCTACACCTTC.

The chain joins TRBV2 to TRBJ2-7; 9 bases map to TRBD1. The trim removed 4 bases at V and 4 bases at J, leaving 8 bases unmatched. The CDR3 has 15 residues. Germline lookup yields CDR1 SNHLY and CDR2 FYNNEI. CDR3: CASSVRDRVRYEQYF. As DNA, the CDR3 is TGTGCCAGCAGTGTAAGGGACAGGGTGAGGTACGAGCAGTACTTC.

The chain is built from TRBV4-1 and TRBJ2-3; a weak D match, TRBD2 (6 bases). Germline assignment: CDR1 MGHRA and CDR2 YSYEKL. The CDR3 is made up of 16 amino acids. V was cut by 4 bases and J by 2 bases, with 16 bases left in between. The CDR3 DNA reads TGCGCCAGCAGCCCCCGGGACTTAAAGCTCACAGATACGCAGTATTTT. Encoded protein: CASSPRDLKLTDTQYF.

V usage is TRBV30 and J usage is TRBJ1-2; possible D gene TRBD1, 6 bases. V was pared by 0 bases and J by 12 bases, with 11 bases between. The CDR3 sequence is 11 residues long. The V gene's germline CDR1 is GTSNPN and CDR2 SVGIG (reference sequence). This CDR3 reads CAWSVGGHDTF. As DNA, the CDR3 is TGTGCCTGGAGTGTCGGGGGACATGACACCTTC.

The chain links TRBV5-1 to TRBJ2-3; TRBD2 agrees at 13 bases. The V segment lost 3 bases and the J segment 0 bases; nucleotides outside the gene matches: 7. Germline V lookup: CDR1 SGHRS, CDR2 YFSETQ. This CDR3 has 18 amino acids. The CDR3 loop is CASSYGTSGDPSTDTQYF. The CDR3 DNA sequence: TGCGCCAGCAGCTACGGGACTAGCGGGGATCCTAGCACAGATACGCAGTATTTT.

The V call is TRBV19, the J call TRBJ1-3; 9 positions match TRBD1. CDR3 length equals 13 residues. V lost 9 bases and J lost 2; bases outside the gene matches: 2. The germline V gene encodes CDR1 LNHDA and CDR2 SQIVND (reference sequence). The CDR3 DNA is TGTGCCAGCGGGGACAGGGCTGGAAACACCATATATTTT. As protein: CASGDRAGNTIYF.

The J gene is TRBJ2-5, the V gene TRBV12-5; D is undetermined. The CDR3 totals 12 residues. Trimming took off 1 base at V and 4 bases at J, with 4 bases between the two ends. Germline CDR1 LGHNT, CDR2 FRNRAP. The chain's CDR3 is CASGLGGETQYF. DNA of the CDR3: TGTGCTAGTGGTTTGGGGGGAGAGACCCAGTACTTC.

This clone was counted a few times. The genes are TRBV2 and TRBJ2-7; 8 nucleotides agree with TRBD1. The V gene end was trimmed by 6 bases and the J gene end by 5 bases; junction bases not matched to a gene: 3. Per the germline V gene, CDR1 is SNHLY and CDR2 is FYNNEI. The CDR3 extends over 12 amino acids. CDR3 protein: CASSRGRNEQYF. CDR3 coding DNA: TGTGCCAGCAGCAGGGGGCGTAACGAGCAGTACTTC.

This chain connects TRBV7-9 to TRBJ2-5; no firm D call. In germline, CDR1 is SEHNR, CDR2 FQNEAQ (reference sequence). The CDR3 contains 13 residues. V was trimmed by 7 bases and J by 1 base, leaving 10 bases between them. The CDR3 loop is CASTQPPQETQYF. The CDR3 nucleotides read TGTGCCAGCACCCAACCCCCCCAAGAGACCCAGTACTTC.